Listed below are T cell receptor beta chains from one sample, sequenced in a study of neurological immune-mediated disorders. One entry per CDR3 protein, called by TCRdb with MiXCR from the 5' RACE reads. The sample consists of some 60,000 distinct CDR3 sequences, about 2.5% of them appearing once. Sequenced input: PBMCs. The receptors were gathered from a man aged 50 to 60 with multiple sclerosis. CDR3s include the opening cysteine and the closing phenylalanine or tryptophan. Fields, in order: clone size, CDR3 length, V gene, J gene, D gene, CDR3 protein, CDR3 DNA. The D gene is left open where the match is weak. Only some rows state a clone size, as once, few, many or a class for expanded clones.

clone_size: many
cdr3_length: 15
v_call: TRBV2
j_call: TRBJ1-2
d_call: NA
cdr3_aa: CASSEVVGGRNGYTF
cdr3_nt: TGTGCCAGCAGTGAAGTTGTCGGGGGCAGGAATGGCTACACCTTC

clone_size: many
cdr3_length: 14
v_call: TRBV5-1
j_call: TRBJ1-5
d_call: NA
cdr3_aa: CASSEDGLNQPQHF
cdr3_nt: TGCGCCAGCAGCGAGGACGGACTCAATCAGCCCCAGCATTTT

clone_size: many
cdr3_length: 14
v_call: TRBV5-1
j_call: TRBJ1-2
d_call: NA
cdr3_aa: CASSLEGGNYGYTF
cdr3_nt: TGCGCCAGCAGCTTGGAAGGCGGAAACTATGGCTACACCTTC

clone_size: many
cdr3_length: 15
v_call: TRBV5-1
j_call: TRBJ1-1
d_call: NA
cdr3_aa: CASSLGAQVNTEAFF
cdr3_nt: TGCGCCAGCAGCTTGGGAGCGCAAGTGAACACTGAAGCTTTCTTT

clone_size: many
cdr3_length: 15
v_call: TRBV4-1
j_call: TRBJ2-1
d_call: TRBD2
cdr3_aa: CASSQVTSGYNEQFF
cdr3_nt: TGCGCCAGCAGCCAAGTGACTAGCGGCTACAATGAGCAGTTCTTC

clone_size: many
cdr3_length: 17
v_call: TRBV7-7
j_call: TRBJ2-1
d_call: TRBD2
cdr3_aa: CASSLGLTSGVENEQFF
cdr3_nt: TGTGCCAGCAGCTTAGGGTTGACTAGCGGGGTTGAAAATGAGCAGTTCTTC

clone_size: many
cdr3_length: 17
v_call: TRBV18
j_call: TRBJ2-1
d_call: TRBD2
cdr3_aa: CASSPPSSGSSYNEQFF
cdr3_nt: TGTGCCAGCTCACCACCATCTAGCGGGAGCTCCTACAATGAGCAGTTCTTC

clone_size: medium-sized
cdr3_length: 11
v_call: TRBV5-1
j_call: TRBJ2-1
d_call: NA
cdr3_aa: CASSLNNEQFF
cdr3_nt: TGCGCCAGCAGCTTGAACAATGAGCAGTTCTTC

clone_size: many
cdr3_length: 14
v_call: TRBV20-1
j_call: TRBJ2-5
d_call: NA
cdr3_aa: CSASRGMIQETQYF
cdr3_nt: TGCAGTGCAAGCAGGGGCATGATTCAAGAGACCCAGTACTTC

clone_size: many
cdr3_length: 14
v_call: TRBV7-2
j_call: TRBJ2-5
d_call: NA
cdr3_aa: CASSLGGGRETQYF
cdr3_nt: TGTGCCAGCAGCTTAGGGGGGGGCCGGGAGACCCAGTACTTC

clone_size: many
cdr3_length: 11
v_call: TRBV6-2/TRBV6-3
j_call: TRBJ2-1
d_call: NA
cdr3_aa: CASSYGWEQFF
cdr3_nt: TGTGCCAGCAGTTACGGGTGGGAGCAGTTCTTC

clone_size: many
cdr3_length: 14
v_call: TRBV12-3/TRBV12-4
j_call: TRBJ1-4
d_call: NA
cdr3_aa: CASSSGTVMRKLFF
cdr3_nt: TGTGCCAGCAGCTCCGGGACGGTAATGAGAAAACTGTTTTTT

clone_size: many
cdr3_length: 15
v_call: TRBV9
j_call: TRBJ2-2
d_call: NA
cdr3_aa: CASSVSTGNTGELFF
cdr3_nt: TGTGCCAGCAGCGTCTCGACGGGAAACACCGGGGAGCTGTTTTTT

clone_size: many
cdr3_length: 18
v_call: TRBV27
j_call: TRBJ2-7
d_call: NA
cdr3_aa: CASSYSTWRGKSSYEQYF
cdr3_nt: TGTGCCAGCAGTTATTCTACTTGGCGGGGAAAGAGCTCCTACGAGCAGTACTTC

clone_size: many
cdr3_length: 15
v_call: TRBV15
j_call: TRBJ1-1
d_call: NA
cdr3_aa: CATSRDNKRGTEAFF
cdr3_nt: TGTGCCACCAGCAGAGATAACAAGAGAGGGACTGAAGCTTTCTTT

clone_size: NA
cdr3_length: 13
v_call: TRBV4-3
j_call: TRBJ1-5
d_call: NA
cdr3_aa: CASSPARNQPQHF
cdr3_nt: TGCGCCAGCAGCCCCGCTAGGAATCAGCCCCAGCATTTT

clone_size: many
cdr3_length: 14
v_call: TRBV20-1
j_call: TRBJ1-1
d_call: TRBD1
cdr3_aa: CSAIETGSNTEAFF
cdr3_nt: TGCAGTGCTATAGAGACAGGGTCGAACACTGAAGCTTTCTTT

clone_size: many
cdr3_length: 13
v_call: TRBV12-3/TRBV12-4
j_call: TRBJ2-1
d_call: TRBD1
cdr3_aa: CASSYTGADEQFF
cdr3_nt: TGTGCCAGCAGTTACACAGGGGCGGATGAGCAGTTCTTC

clone_size: many
cdr3_length: 13
v_call: TRBV10-3
j_call: TRBJ1-2
d_call: NA
cdr3_aa: CAISDGGTYGYTF
cdr3_nt: TGTGCCATCAGTGACGGCGGAACCTATGGCTACACCTTC

clone_size: NA
cdr3_length: 14
v_call: TRBV20-1
j_call: TRBJ1-1
d_call: NA
cdr3_aa: CSARDRRGYTEAFF
cdr3_nt: TGCAGTGCTAGAGATCGGCGGGGTTACACTGAAGCTTTCTTT

clone_size: many
cdr3_length: 13
v_call: TRBV27
j_call: TRBJ2-7
d_call: TRBD2
cdr3_aa: CASSLLRGGEQYF
cdr3_nt: TGTGCCAGCAGTTTACTACGGGGGGGTGAGCAGTACTTC

clone_size: many
cdr3_length: 13
v_call: TRBV5-5
j_call: TRBJ1-2
d_call: TRBD1
cdr3_aa: CASSMGTGYGYTF
cdr3_nt: TGTGCCAGCAGCATGGGGACAGGCTATGGCTACACCTTC

clone_size: many
cdr3_length: 14
v_call: TRBV5-1
j_call: TRBJ2-3
d_call: TRBD1
cdr3_aa: CANTPDRNTDTQYF
cdr3_nt: TGCGCCAACACACCGGACAGGAACACAGATACGCAGTATTTT

clone_size: NA
cdr3_length: 16
v_call: TRBV4-3
j_call: TRBJ2-3
d_call: NA
cdr3_aa: CASSQDLWGSTDTQYF
cdr3_nt: TGCGCCAGCAGCCAAGATCTATGGGGTAGCACAGATACGCAGTATTTT

clone_size: NA
cdr3_length: 12
v_call: TRBV27
j_call: TRBJ1-5
d_call: NA
cdr3_aa: CASSFPTQPQHF
cdr3_nt: TGTGCCAGCAGTTTCCCTACACAGCCCCAGCATTTT

clone_size: many
cdr3_length: 13
v_call: TRBV18
j_call: TRBJ1-1
d_call: NA
cdr3_aa: CASCAGLSTEAFF
cdr3_nt: TGTGCCAGCTGCGCTGGCCTGAGCACTGAAGCTTTCTTT

clone_size: many
cdr3_length: 14
v_call: TRBV5-1
j_call: TRBJ2-7
d_call: NA
cdr3_aa: CASSLAGAPGEQYF
cdr3_nt: TGCGCCAGCAGCTTGGCCGGAGCCCCGGGGGAGCAGTACTTC

clone_size: many
cdr3_length: 13
v_call: TRBV20-1
j_call: TRBJ2-1
d_call: NA
cdr3_aa: CSARFPSGNEQFF
cdr3_nt: TGCAGTGCTAGGTTTCCCAGCGGCAATGAGCAGTTCTTC

clone_size: many
cdr3_length: 14
v_call: TRBV4-1
j_call: TRBJ1-2
d_call: NA
cdr3_aa: CASSQLGFNYGYTF
cdr3_nt: TGCGCCAGCAGCCAGCTAGGGTTTAACTATGGCTACACCTTC

clone_size: many
cdr3_length: 14
v_call: TRBV5-1
j_call: TRBJ2-7
d_call: TRBD2
cdr3_aa: CASSLGSGGYEQYF
cdr3_nt: TGCGCCAGCAGCTTAGGTAGCGGGGGCTACGAGCAGTACTTC

clone_size: many
cdr3_length: 13
v_call: TRBV6-5
j_call: TRBJ2-7
d_call: NA
cdr3_aa: CASSNAGSYEQYF
cdr3_nt: TGTGCCAGCAGCAACGCGGGGTCCTACGAGCAGTACTTC

clone_size: many
cdr3_length: 14
v_call: TRBV20-1
j_call: TRBJ2-7
d_call: TRBD2
cdr3_aa: CSAISGGRDYEQYF
cdr3_nt: TGCAGTGCTATAAGCGGGGGGAGGGATTACGAGCAGTACTTC

clone_size: NA
cdr3_length: 12
v_call: TRBV12-3/TRBV12-4
j_call: TRBJ1-5
d_call: NA
cdr3_aa: CASSARMGTQHF
cdr3_nt: TGTGCCAGCAGTGCCCGAATGGGGACCCAGCATTTT

clone_size: many
cdr3_length: 17
v_call: TRBV12-3/TRBV12-4
j_call: TRBJ2-7
d_call: NA
cdr3_aa: CASSPGTGVRVRNEQYF
cdr3_nt: TGTGCCAGCAGTCCCGGGACTGGGGTTAGGGTACGGAACGAGCAGTACTTC

clone_size: NA
cdr3_length: 14
v_call: TRBV6-4
j_call: TRBJ2-2
d_call: NA
cdr3_aa: CASSEDGNTGELFF
cdr3_nt: TGTGCCAGCAGTGAGGACGGAAACACCGGGGAGCTGTTTTTT

clone_size: many
cdr3_length: 17
v_call: TRBV5-1
j_call: TRBJ2-1
d_call: TRBD1
cdr3_aa: CASSLGYGTGNYNEQFF
cdr3_nt: TGCGCCAGCAGCTTGGGATATGGGACAGGGAACTACAATGAGCAGTTCTTC

clone_size: many
cdr3_length: 14
v_call: TRBV5-1
j_call: TRBJ2-5
d_call: NA
cdr3_aa: CASSLGSGQETQYF
cdr3_nt: TGCGCCAGCAGCTTGGGGTCGGGGCAAGAGACCCAGTACTTC

clone_size: many
cdr3_length: 14
v_call: TRBV7-2
j_call: TRBJ2-1
d_call: TRBD2
cdr3_aa: CASSGWTSSDEQFF
cdr3_nt: TGTGCCAGCAGCGGGTGGACTAGCTCGGATGAGCAGTTCTTC

clone_size: many
cdr3_length: 13
v_call: TRBV18
j_call: TRBJ1-4
d_call: NA
cdr3_aa: CASSPRTNEKLFF
cdr3_nt: TGTGCCAGCTCACCAAGAACTAATGAAAAACTGTTTTTT

clone_size: many
cdr3_length: 13
v_call: TRBV7-8
j_call: TRBJ2-7
d_call: TRBD2
cdr3_aa: CASSSGGIYEQYF
cdr3_nt: TGTGCCAGCAGCTCCGGGGGGATCTACGAGCAGTACTTC

clone_size: many
cdr3_length: 14
v_call: TRBV7-8
j_call: TRBJ2-1
d_call: TRBD2
cdr3_aa: CASSLGTTYNEQFF
cdr3_nt: TGTGCCAGCAGCCTCGGGACTACCTACAATGAGCAGTTCTTC

clone_size: many
cdr3_length: 14
v_call: TRBV12-3/TRBV12-4
j_call: TRBJ2-2
d_call: NA
cdr3_aa: CASSEAGGAGELFF
cdr3_nt: TGTGCCAGCAGTGAAGCGGGTGGGGCCGGGGAGCTGTTTTTT

clone_size: many
cdr3_length: 12
v_call: TRBV20-1
j_call: TRBJ1-2
d_call: TRBD1
cdr3_aa: CSARQGARGYTF
cdr3_nt: TGCAGTGCTAGACAGGGGGCGAGGGGCTACACCTTC

clone_size: many
cdr3_length: 14
v_call: TRBV7-6
j_call: TRBJ2-7
d_call: NA
cdr3_aa: CASSPQGNVPEQYF
cdr3_nt: TGTGCCAGCAGCCCGCAAGGCAACGTGCCCGAGCAGTACTTC